These T cell receptor beta chains were read from a single sample in a study of human T cells and chemical hapten exposure. From the RACE reads, TCRdb called clonotypes with MiXCR, one entry per CDR3 protein. Of roughly 100,000 distinct CDR3 sequences listed, 9.5% to 14% are singletons. The sequencing used whole blood, collected in connection with sensitization to the hapten diphenylcyclopropenone (DPC). These receptors were collected from a woman aged 60-75 years with alopecia areata. Some clones in this sample may be carry-over from other donors' samples. Both conserved end residues are part of each CDR3. The order of the fields is D gene, V gene, J gene, clone size, CDR3 protein, CDR3 DNA. A D gene is named only where the DNA matches it firmly. Size values are once, few and many counts, or a class for expanded clones, and some rows have none.

>TRBD2|TRBV7-2|TRBJ2-5|few
CASSLWAGVQETQYF
TGTGCCAGCAGCTTATGGGCGGGGGTTCAAGAGACCCAGTACTTC
>.|TRBV3-1|TRBJ2-5|many
CASTIWREETQYF
TGTGCCAGCACCATCTGGAGGGAAGAGACCCAGTACTTC
>.|TRBV7-2|TRBJ1-4|many
CASSFDGSNEKLFF
TGTGCCAGCAGCTTCGACGGCTCTAATGAAAAACTGTTTTTT
>.|TRBV29-1|TRBJ2-1|few
CSVPEGNRRNEQFF
TGCAGCGTTCCCGAGGGGAATAGGAGAAATGAGCAGTTCTTC
>.|TRBV6-6|TRBJ2-5|few
CASSYPTFKETQYF
TGTGCCAGCAGTTATCCAACATTTAAAGAGACCCAGTACTTC
>TRBD1|TRBV7-9|TRBJ1-2|many
CASSLNRWTGLGYTF
TGTGCCAGCAGCTTAAATAGGTGGACAGGGCTCGGCTACACCTTC
>.|TRBV18|TRBJ1-2|.
CASSRVGHDGYTF
TGTGCCAGCTCCCGGGTGGGGCACGATGGCTACACCTTC
>.|TRBV3-1|TRBJ1-3|few
CASSHNVDTGNTIYF
TGTGCCAGCAGCCACAACGTCGACACTGGAAACACCATATATTTT
>TRBD2|TRBV5-1|TRBJ2-1|many
CASSLVSGGSYNEQFF
TGCGCCAGCAGCTTGGTCTCGGGGGGCTCCTACAATGAGCAGTTCTTC
>TRBD2|TRBV10-3|TRBJ2-1|many
CAISPTRGGRYNEQFF
TGTGCCATCTCCCCGACCCGCGGGGGGCGATACAATGAGCAGTTCTTC
>.|TRBV7-2|TRBJ1-5|.
CASSFTTGDNQPQHF
TGTGCCAGCAGCTTTACGACAGGCGATAATCAGCCCCAGCATTTT
>.|TRBV5-1|TRBJ1-1|few
CASSFESKFPNTEAFF
TGCGCCAGCAGCTTCGAAAGTAAATTTCCGAACACTGAAGCTTTCTTT
>.|TRBV5-1|TRBJ1-1|many
CASRAGLLMNTEAFF
TGCGCCAGCAGGGCGGGACTACTGATGAACACTGAAGCTTTCTTT
>.|TRBV29-1|TRBJ2-7|.
CSATSGTSRDEQYF
TGCAGCGCTACCTCCGGGACAAGCCGAGACGAGCAGTACTTC
>TRBD2|TRBV6-1|TRBJ2-5|few
CASSLGGEQETQYF
TGTGCCAGCAGTCTCGGGGGGGAACAAGAGACCCAGTACTTC
>TRBD2|TRBV7-2|TRBJ2-7|many
CASSLVGGYKSYEQYF
TGTGCCAGCAGCTTAGTCGGGGGGTATAAATCCTACGAGCAGTACTTC
>.|TRBV20-1|TRBJ1-4|many
CSAPSGGLNEKLFF
TGCAGTGCCCCGTCGGGTGGGCTTAATGAAAAACTGTTTTTT
>TRBD2|TRBV19|TRBJ2-7|.
CASSISGRAYEQYF
TGTGCCAGTAGTATTAGCGGGAGGGCCTACGAGCAGTACTTC
>.|TRBV18|TRBJ2-2|many
CASSPPSTTGELFF
TGTGCCAGCTCACCTCCTTCGACGACCGGGGAGCTGTTTTTT
>TRBD2|TRBV27|TRBJ2-1|.
CASSFLLAGGNEQFF
TGTGCCAGCAGTTTTCTCCTAGCGGGGGGCAATGAGCAGTTCTTC
>TRBD2|TRBV6-1|TRBJ2-1|few
CASSEYTSGWQFF
TGTGCCAGCAGTGAATATACTAGCGGGTGGCAGTTCTTC
>.|TRBV6-6|TRBJ1-2|many
CATLFGGGVGGYTF
TGTGCCACCCTATTCGGCGGGGGCGTTGGTGGCTACACCTTC
>TRBD2|TRBV12-3/TRBV12-4|TRBJ2-1|few
CASTLGLAGGNEQFF
TGTGCCAGCACCCTGGGACTAGCGGGGGGAAATGAGCAGTTCTTC
>TRBD2|TRBV24-1|TRBJ2-3|many
CATSDAGLGTDTQYF
TGTGCCACCAGTGACGCGGGACTAGGCACAGATACGCAGTATTTT
>.|TRBV7-6|TRBJ2-3|.
CASSSTGSSTDTQYF
TGTGCCAGCAGCTCGACAGGCTCTAGCACAGATACGCAGTATTTT
>.|TRBV21-1|TRBJ2-2|.
CASTLAGTSNTGELFF
TGTGCCAGCACCTTGGCGGGCACATCAAACACCGGGGAGCTGTTTTTT
>TRBD2|TRBV3-1|TRBJ2-5|.
CASSQRLAGAPGTQYF
TGTGCCAGCAGCCAAAGACTAGCGGGGGCGCCGGGGACCCAGTACTTC
>.|TRBV29-1|TRBJ1-4|few
CSVGRANEKLFF
TGCAGCGTTGGCAGGGCTAATGAAAAACTGTTTTTT
>TRBD1|TRBV29-1|TRBJ1-1|many
CSVLGQGNTEAFF
TGCAGCGTCCTGGGACAGGGTAACACTGAAGCTTTCTTT
>TRBD1|TRBV5-4|TRBJ1-1|few
CASSFFSAGGNAFF
TGTGCCAGCAGCTTCTTTAGCGCAGGGGGCAATGCTTTCTTT
>TRBD2|TRBV6-5|TRBJ2-1|many
CASSYSPPIAGGYNEQFF
TGTGCCAGCAGTTACTCCCCCCCTATAGCGGGGGGCTACAATGAGCAGTTCTTC
>TRBD2|TRBV19|TRBJ2-1|.
CASSVGLAGGLGVNEQFF
TGTGCCAGTAGTGTCGGACTAGCGGGGGGGCTGGGTGTCAATGAGCAGTTCTTC
>.|TRBV28|TRBJ2-5|many
CASTKFLGETQYF
TGTGCCAGCACTAAATTCCTTGGGGAGACCCAGTACTTC
>.|TRBV5-1|TRBJ1-1|many
CASRPPWNYTEAFF
TGCGCCAGCAGGCCCCCATGGAATTACACTGAAGCTTTCTTT
>.|TRBV9|TRBJ1-3|.
CASRVVSGARGNTIYF
TGTGCCAGCAGAGTAGTTTCGGGGGCGCGTGGAAACACCATATATTTT
>TRBD1|TRBV12-3/TRBV12-4|TRBJ1-2|.
CASRAGGSHPMGGYTF
TGTGCCAGCAGAGCAGGGGGATCTCATCCGATGGGGGGCTACACCTTC
>.|TRBV5-4|TRBJ1-1|.
CASSFRPDTEAFF
TGTGCCAGCAGCTTTCGACCTGACACTGAAGCTTTCTTT
>TRBD1|TRBV29-1|TRBJ1-2|many
CSVVRDRGLSDYGYTF
TGCAGCGTCGTCCGGGACAGGGGGCTGTCTGACTATGGCTACACCTTC
>.|TRBV27|TRBJ2-6|few
CASNSGGLGANVLTF
TGTGCCAGCAATTCCGGGGGCTTGGGGGCCAACGTCCTGACTTTC
>.|TRBV7-9|TRBJ2-2|many
CASTGLSPNTGELFF
TGTGCCAGCACTGGGCTCTCCCCCAACACCGGGGAGCTGTTTTTT
>.|TRBV5-8|TRBJ1-1|many
CASSLVLMNTEAFF
TGTGCCAGCAGCTTAGTCTTAATGAACACTGAAGCTTTCTTT
>.|TRBV7-6|TRBJ2-3|.
CASSLEQTWDTQYF
TGTGCCAGCAGCTTAGAACAGACGTGGGATACGCAGTATTTT
>.|TRBV11-2|TRBJ2-7|many
CASSLVRDTSYEQYF
TGTGCCAGCAGCTTAGTGCGGGACACCTCCTACGAGCAGTACTTC
>.|TRBV25-1|TRBJ2-7|few
CARPRGVSYEQYF
TGTGCCAGGCCAAGAGGTGTCTCCTACGAGCAGTACTTC
>.|TRBV2|TRBJ1-2|many
CASSGVTFYGYTF
TGTGCCAGCAGTGGGGTCACTTTCTATGGCTACACCTTC
>TRBD2|TRBV2|TRBJ2-3|.
CASSQGLATDTQYF
TGTGCCAGCAGCCAAGGACTAGCGACAGATACGCAGTATTTT
>.|TRBV3-1|TRBJ2-1|many
CASSQDRSQAKISNNEQFF
TGTGCCAGCAGCCAAGATCGGTCACAGGCAAAGATTTCTAACAATGAGCAGTTCTTC
>.|TRBV14|TRBJ2-3|many
CASSPWPKRVGDTQYF
TGTGCCAGCAGCCCCTGGCCGAAGCGGGTTGGAGATACGCAGTATTTT
>.|TRBV9|TRBJ2-2|.
CASSVEWRQPGELFF
TGTGCCAGCAGCGTAGAATGGCGGCAGCCCGGGGAGCTGTTTTTT
>.|TRBV11-2|TRBJ2-4|few
CASSSSRLSNIQYF
TGTGCCAGCAGCTCATCAAGGCTCTCTAACATTCAGTACTTC
>.|TRBV2|TRBJ2-7|many
CASTGRSYEQYF
TGTGCCAGTACCGGGCGATCCTACGAGCAGTACTTC
>.|TRBV4-1|TRBJ1-5|many
CASSPGWGNQPQHF
TGCGCCAGCAGCCCAGGTTGGGGCAATCAGCCCCAGCATTTT
>TRBD1|TRBV29-1|TRBJ1-2|.
CSVERTGVDYGYTF
TGCAGCGTTGAGCGGACAGGGGTTGACTATGGCTACACCTTC
>.|TRBV3-1|TRBJ2-1|many
CAIRDSGQGEQFF
TGTGCCATCCGTGATTCGGGCCAAGGTGAGCAGTTCTTC